This T cell receptor (beta chain) was found in a study of blood T cell repertoires in COVID-19. About the research overall: Acute-phase and convalescent COVID-19 samples originated in the United States, Italy and Spain. The cDNA or gDNA used as material had been derived from T cells, B-cell-depleted T cells, or PBMCs.

Under the authors' procedure: Amplification with reference gene primers provided the estimates of nucleated cell counts. Sequenced by immunoSEQ multiplex PCR; TCRdb stores in-frame clones only, minus some. The V and J calls and clone size come from that table; D and trimming were worked out from the DNA. The sample lists some 45,000 clones; roughly 84% were seen once. The junction had 5 bases not matched to a gene; V was cut back by 6 bases and J by 7 bases. CDR1 is SQVTM and CDR2 is ANQGSEA in the germline V gene. The CDR3 is 11 amino acids. This clonotype was obtained from a man between 65 and 79 years old with acute or convalescent COVID-19. The sample comprised peripheral blood. This rearrangement joins TRBV29-1 to TRBJ2-5, with TRBD1 identical over 7 bases. The CDR3 reads CSVTAGGTQYF. The DNA for the CDR3 is TGCAGCGTCACCGCAGGGGGGACCCAGTACTTC.